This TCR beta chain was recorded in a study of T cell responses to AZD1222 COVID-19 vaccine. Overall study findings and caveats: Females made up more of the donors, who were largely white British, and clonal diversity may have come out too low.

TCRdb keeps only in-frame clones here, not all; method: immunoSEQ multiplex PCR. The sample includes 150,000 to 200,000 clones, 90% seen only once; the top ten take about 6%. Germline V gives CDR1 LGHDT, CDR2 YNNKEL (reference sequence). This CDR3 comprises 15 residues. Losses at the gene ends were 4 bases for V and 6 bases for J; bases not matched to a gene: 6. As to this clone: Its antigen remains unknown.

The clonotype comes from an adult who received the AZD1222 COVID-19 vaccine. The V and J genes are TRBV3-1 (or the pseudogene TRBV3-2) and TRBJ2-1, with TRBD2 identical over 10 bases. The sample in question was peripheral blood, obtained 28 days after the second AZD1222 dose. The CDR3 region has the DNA TGTGCCAGCAGCCGGAACCCTAGCGGGAGCAATGAGCAGTTCTTC. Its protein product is CASSRNPSGSNEQFF.